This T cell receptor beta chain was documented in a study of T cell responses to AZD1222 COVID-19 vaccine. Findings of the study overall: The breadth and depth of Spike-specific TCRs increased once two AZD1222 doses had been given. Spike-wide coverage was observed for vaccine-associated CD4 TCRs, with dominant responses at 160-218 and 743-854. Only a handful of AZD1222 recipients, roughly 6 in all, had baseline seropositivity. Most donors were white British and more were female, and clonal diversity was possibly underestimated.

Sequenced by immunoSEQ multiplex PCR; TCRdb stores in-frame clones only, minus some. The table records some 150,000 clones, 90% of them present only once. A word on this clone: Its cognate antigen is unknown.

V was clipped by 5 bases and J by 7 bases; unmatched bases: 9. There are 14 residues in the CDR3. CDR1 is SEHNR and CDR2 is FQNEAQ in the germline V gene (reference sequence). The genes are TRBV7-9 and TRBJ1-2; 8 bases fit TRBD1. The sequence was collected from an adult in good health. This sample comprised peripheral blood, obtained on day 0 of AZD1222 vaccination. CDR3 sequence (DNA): TGTGCCAGCAGCCCGGACAGGGACATCGGTGGCTACACCTTC. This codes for CASSPDRDIGGYTF.